The T cell receptor beta chain described here comes from a study of shared clonotypes between healthy human individuals. In replicate PCRs of sorted subsets, roughly 190 ng DNA, about 30,000 T cell genomes, was used. Only in-frame clones appear in the TCRdb table, and some are missing; sequencing was by immunoSEQ multiplex PCR. The data show hundreds of thousands of clones, around three quarters seen once. Study-wide results and limits: In having few donors, the study represented limited genetic and exposure-history diversity.

The CDR3 has 15 amino acids. Germline CDR1 SGHTA, CDR2 FQGNSA. V lost 1 base, J lost 4 bases, and 11 bases lay in between. With respect to this clone: No antigen is known for it. The sample holds other DNA sequences that translate to the same CDR3.

The TCR was taken from a woman under 40 in good health. The sequencing input was memory CD4+ T cells sorted from blood. The sample's subset: CD45RA-negative fraction. The V call is TRBV7-2, the J call TRBJ2-1; unclear D gene. The CDR3 region is CASSLGAAPYNEQFF. The CDR3 nucleotides are TGTGCCAGCAGCTTAGGGGCAGCGCCATACAATGAGCAGTTCTTC.